Below, 29 T cell receptor beta chains from the same sample are listed, as sequenced in a study of Graves' ophthalmopathy and Graves' hyperthyroidism. RNA transcripts served as template for amplifying TCR beta CDR3 sequences. The first-round RT-PCR employed HTBI primers together with the Qiagen OneStep RT-PCR kit. A multiplex PCR was then performed as the second round. Each CDR3 protein is one row after TCRdb ran MiXCR on the multiplex PCR reads. The sample yields about 700,000 distinct CDR3 sequences, about two fifths seen once. The specimen was peripheral blood. These receptors were collected from an adult man with Graves' ophthalmopathy.

V is TRBV7-4 and J is TRBJ1-5; TRBD1 matches at 9 bases. CDR1 and CDR2 from the germline V gene are SGHVT and SQSDAQ. The length of the CDR3 is 15 residues. J lost 13 bases, V lost 5 bases, and 15 bases had no gene match. CDR3 sequence: CASSVRSGTGLGQHF. CDR3 coding DNA: TGTGCCAGCAGCGTTAGGTCCGGGACAGGGCTCGGACAGCATTTT. Full variable domain (missing parts from reference TRBV7-4 and TRBJ1-5): GAGVSQSPRYKVAKRGRDVALRCDSISGHVTLYWYRQTLGQGSEVLTYSQSDAQRDKSGRPSGRFSAERPERSVSTLKIQRTEQGDSAVYLCASSVRSGTGLGQHFGDGTRLSIL.

In this sample, this clonotype turned up many times. The CDR3 loop is CASSEGRANEKLFF. CDR3 nucleotides: TGTGCCAGCAGTGAAGGGCGGGCGAATGAAAAACTGTTTTTT. The chain recombines TRBV2 with TRBJ1-4; D gene uncertain. The germline V gene has CDR1 SNHLY and CDR2 FYNNEI. The CDR3 extends over 14 amino acids. V dropped 1 base and J dropped 5 bases, with 8 bases sitting between them.

The chain links TRBV4-2 to TRBJ2-5; TRBD1 might be the D (6 bases). The CDR3 runs 15 residues. CDR1 is LGHNA, CDR2 YNFKEQ, per germline. Trimming stripped 4 bases from V and 2 bases from J, with 14 bases between. The chain's CDR3 is CASSRGRDIQETQYF. The CDR3 DNA is TGTGCCAGCAGCCGGGGACGGGACATACAAGAGACCCAGTACTTC.

V gene TRBV7-3 combines with J gene TRBJ2-5; no reliable D call. Germline V gives CDR1 SGHTA, CDR2 FQGTGA. The CDR3 is 14 amino acids. The V and J ends lost 5 bases and 2 bases respectively, with 12 bases between them. The CDR3 DNA is TGTGCCAGCAGCCCACGTCGCGAGCAAGAGACCCAGTACTTC. It translates to CASSPRREQETQYF.

Ten or more counts support this clonotype. The V gene is TRBV29-1, the J gene TRBJ1-1; TRBD1 is a possible D gene (6 bases). The CDR3 is 14 residues long. The V gene lost 3 bases and the J gene lost 6 bases, with 17 bases spanning the gap. Germline CDR1 is SQVTM and CDR2 is ANQGSEA. The CDR3 sequence is CSVEVDRPRPEAFF. DNA of the CDR3: TGCAGCGTTGAGGTCGACAGGCCTCGGCCTGAAGCTTTCTTT. The variable domain in full, with the rest retrieved from reference TRBV29-1 and TRBJ1-1, is SAVISQKPSRDICQRGTSLTIQCQVDSQVTMMFWYRQQPGQSLTLIATANQGSEATYESGFVIDKFPISRPNLTFSTLTVSNMSPEDSSIYLCSVEVDRPRPEAFFGQGTRLTVV.

The chain uses TRBV29-1 and TRBJ1-1; D ambiguous. The CDR3 is made up of 14 amino acids. The germline V gene encodes CDR1 SQVTM and CDR2 ANQGSEA. Trimming shortened V by 3 bases and J by 1 base, and 12 bases separated the two germline ends. Here the CDR3 reads CSVEPPFGNTEAFF. In nucleotides, the CDR3 is TGCAGCGTTGAGCCCCCCTTTGGGAACACTGAAGCTTTCTTT.

This clonotype was counted ten times or more. V is TRBV12-3 or TRBV12-4 and J is TRBJ1-5; 8 bases map to TRBD1. The CDR3 extends over 14 amino acids. V gave up 6 bases and J gave up 7 bases; unmatched junction bases: 8. In DNA, the CDR3 is TGTGCCAGCAGGGTCGGACAGGGTAGGCAGCCCCAGCATTTT. This encodes CASRVGQGRQPQHF.

The chain joins TRBV7-2 to TRBJ2-5; perhaps TRBD1 as D (6 bases). The germline V gene encodes CDR1 SGHTA and CDR2 FQGNSA. The CDR3 is 17 amino acids. The V end lost 3 bases, the J end lost 5 bases, and 22 bases lay between the germline ends. The CDR3 DNA is TGTGCCAGCAGCTTGGGTCCCAGGGGAGAGGCCGGGGAGACCCAGTACTTC. Translating it yields CASSLGPRGEAGETQYF.

This clonotype was seen at least ten times. This sequence joins TRBV2 and TRBJ2-7; perhaps TRBD1 as D (6 bases). The CDR3 is made up of 13 amino acids. Germline assignment: CDR1 SNHLY and CDR2 FYNNEI. Trimming took 7 bases from V and 3 from J, leaving 13 bases between them. The DNA for the CDR3 is TGTGCCAGCATCTGGACAGAGAACTACGAGCAGTACTTC. Translated, it gives CASIWTENYEQYF.

The genes are TRBV20-1 and TRBJ2-5; D is uncertain. CDR1 is DFQATT and CDR2 is SNEGSKA in the germline V gene (reference sequence). Deletions cut 0 bases from V and 7 bases from J, with 15 bases between. The CDR3 consists of 14 residues. The CDR3 loop is CSARDLFRNGTQYF. The CDR3 DNA sequence: TGCAGTGCTAGAGATTTATTCAGGAATGGGACCCAGTACTTC.

The chain employs TRBV25-1 and TRBJ1-2; D might be TRBD1 (6 bases). Trimming shortened V by 5 bases and J by 8 bases, and 15 bases separated the two germline ends. The germline V gene has CDR1 MGHDK and CDR2 SYGVNS. The CDR3 spans 13 residues. In DNA form, the CDR3 reads TGTGCCAGCAGTTACTCGCTAGGGGGAGGCTACACCTTC. Protein: CASSYSLGGGYTF.

DNA for the CDR3: TGTGCCGCGGACAGTCCGAGCTCCTATAATTCACCCCTCCACTTT. Encoded protein: CAADSPSSYNSPLHF. The rearrangement uses TRBV30 and TRBJ1-6; perhaps TRBD1 as D (6 bases). The V and J ends lost 8 bases and 0 bases respectively, with 14 bases between them. Per germline, CDR1 GTSNPN and CDR2 SVGIG (reference sequence). The CDR3 has 15 residues.

This clonotype was seen many times. J is TRBJ1-1 and V is TRBV12-3 or TRBV12-4; D unresolved. The V and J ends lost 3 bases and 3 bases respectively, with 11 bases between them. The CDR3 is 14 residues long. The CDR3 nucleotides read TGTGCCAGCAGTTTTGACCGGATGTACACTGAAGCTTTCTTT. Its protein product is CASSFDRMYTEAFF.

The chain joins TRBV19 to TRBJ1-1; perhaps TRBD1 as D (5 bases). The CDR3 has 13 amino acids. Germline V gene sequence: CDR1 LNHDA, CDR2 SQIVND (reference sequence). V was pared by 7 bases and J by 4 bases, with 13 bases between. CDR3 protein: CASTLGQFTEAFF. The CDR3 DNA is TGTGCCAGTACCTTAGGACAATTCACTGAAGCTTTCTTT.

V is TRBV29-1 and J is TRBJ2-7, with 7 positions matching TRBD1. Germline V CDR1 and CDR2: SQVTM, ANQGSEA. This CDR3 spans 13 amino acids. Trimming cost V 8 bases and J 4 bases; bases outside gene matches: 11. The CDR3 coding sequence is TGCAGCACGCAAGGGACAGTCTCATACGAGCAGTACTTC. It translates to CSTQGTVSYEQYF.

The CDR3: CASSPQGGSNQPQHF. Here the CDR3 DNA reads TGTGCCAGCTCACCTCAAGGCGGCAGCAATCAGCCCCAGCATTTT. The rearrangement uses TRBV18 and TRBJ1-5; D unresolved. From germline, CDR1 is KGHSH and CDR2 LQKENI. The CDR3 consists of 15 residues. The germline V and J ends were trimmed by 3 bases and 1 base, with 10 bases remaining between them. Combining the CDR3 with reference TRBV18 and TRBJ1-5 gives the whole variable domain NAGVMQNPRHLVRRRGQEARLRCSPMKGHSHVYWYRQLPEEGLKFMVYLQKENIIDESGMPKERFSAEFPKEGPSILRIQQVVRGDSAAYFCASSPQGGSNQPQHFGDGTRLSIL.

This chain connects TRBV24-1 to TRBJ2-1, with 9 bases that match TRBD1. J gave up 2 bases and V 3 bases, and 4 bases lay outside the gene matches. Germline lookup yields CDR1 KGHDR and CDR2 SFDVKD. The CDR3 sequence is 16 residues long. CDR3 in DNA: TGTGCCACCAGTGATCACGGGACAGGGACCTACAATGAGCAGTTCTTC. Translating it yields CATSDHGTGTYNEQFF.

V is TRBV10-3 and J is TRBJ2-5, with D possibly matching TRBD2 (5 bases). V was shortened by 6 bases and J by 9 bases, with 23 bases between the two germline ends. Germline assignment: CDR1 ENHRY and CDR2 SYGVKD. CDR3 length: 15 amino acids. The CDR3 nucleotides are TGTGCCATCAGCGAAGAGGGTTTTTCCAATCAGCCCCAGTACTTC. Translated: CAISEEGFSNQPQYF.

This clonotype was counted many times. The rearrangement links TRBV7-2 to TRBJ1-3, with D hard to call. CDR1 is SGHTA, CDR2 FQGNSA, per germline. Trimming removed 4 bases at V and 10 bases at J, with 14 bases between. The CDR3 covers 13 residues. The CDR3 here is CASSSKPRGTIYF. The DNA of the CDR3 is TGTGCCAGCAGCTCTAAGCCTCGAGGGACCATATATTTT.

The J gene is TRBJ1-5, the V gene TRBV2; D gene unclear. With 5 bases removed from V and 3 bases from J, the gap between germline ends came to 17 bases. CDR3 length: 16 amino acids. Germline assignment: CDR1 SNHLY and CDR2 FYNNEI. The chain's CDR3 is CASSPRTWVPNQPQHF. Here the CDR3 DNA reads TGTGCCAGCAGTCCCCGGACTTGGGTTCCCAATCAGCCCCAGCATTTT.

This clonotype was seen repeatedly, ten times or more. This chain uses TRBV20-1 with TRBJ2-7; D gene uncertain. V was pared by 3 bases and J by 5 bases, with 8 bases between. Per germline, CDR1 DFQATT and CDR2 SNEGSKA (reference sequence). The CDR3 loop spans 11 amino acids. CDR3 in amino acids: CSASGPNEQYF. In nucleotides, the CDR3 is TGCAGTGCTAGTGGCCCGAACGAGCAGTACTTC.

Ten or more counts support this clonotype. The V gene is TRBV2, the J gene TRBJ2-5; 12 bases agree with TRBD1. The V segment lost 3 bases and the J segment 3 bases; nucleotides outside the gene matches: 14. The germline V gene has CDR1 SNHLY and CDR2 FYNNEI. This CDR3 has 19 residues. CDR3 coding DNA: TGTGCCAGCAGTGATCCTAAGACCGGGACAGGGGGCCGAAAAGAGACCCAGTACTTC. Its protein product is CASSDPKTGTGGRKETQYF.

This chain uses TRBV2 with TRBJ2-7; D might be TRBD1 (5 bases). The CDR3 sequence is 13 residues long. Germline V gene sequence: CDR1 SNHLY, CDR2 FYNNEI. V lost 6 bases and J lost 2, with 11 bases in between. The chain's CDR3 is CASSQGKAYEQYF. The CDR3 DNA is TGTGCCAGCAGCCAGGGTAAAGCCTACGAGCAGTACTTC. The full variable domain, in which reference TRBV2 and TRBJ2-7 provide the parts outside the CDR3, is EPEVTQTPSHQVTQMGQEVILRCVPISNHLYFYWYRQILGQKVEFLVSFYNNEISEKSEIFDDQFSVERPDGSNFTLKIRSTKLEDSAMYFCASSQGKAYEQYFGPGTRLTVT.

The rearrangement joins TRBV12-5 to TRBJ1-5; the D is unclear. The germline V and J ends were trimmed by 0 bases and 5 bases, with 14 bases remaining between them. Germline CDR1 LGHNT, CDR2 FRNRAP. The CDR3 consists of 16 residues. For the CDR3, the DNA is TGTGCTAGTGGTTTGGTACTTGGTTCCCGGTATCAGCCCCAGCATTTT. It yields the protein CASGLVLGSRYQPQHF.

In the case of this clonotype: Germline and junction disagree at one end, which may indicate a read error. This chain uses TRBV5-1 with TRBJ2-7; 9 bases agree with TRBD1. The CDR3 contains 15 residues. Looked up from germline, CDR1 is SGHRS and CDR2 is YFSETQ. The CDR3 sequence is CASSLGQGPGYEQYF. CDR3 nucleotide sequence: TGTGCCAGCAGCCTGGGACAGGGTCCCGGCTACGAGCAGTACTTC.

Ten or more counts support this clonotype. The chain has TRBV25-1 and TRBJ2-5, with D perhaps being TRBD1 or TRBD2 (5 bases each). Deletions cut 6 bases from V and 5 bases from J, with 16 bases between. CDR1 is MGHDK and CDR2 is SYGVNS in the germline V gene. The CDR3 has 14 amino acids. CDR3 amino acids: CASRRTGEGETQYF. In nucleotides, the CDR3 is TGTGCCAGCAGACGCACAGGTGAGGGGGAGACCCAGTACTTC.

The chain employs TRBV9 and TRBJ1-4; D perhaps matches TRBD1 (5 bases). The CDR3 length is 16 residues. Germline V gene data show CDR1 as SGDLS and CDR2 as YYNGEE. V was pared by 0 bases and J by 3 bases, with 12 bases between. The chain's CDR3 is CASSVDEGVSNEKLFF. The CDR3 DNA is TGTGCCAGCAGCGTAGATGAAGGGGTATCTAATGAAAAACTGTTTTTT.

The chain has TRBV5-5 and TRBJ1-1; 8 nucleotides match TRBD1. Per germline, CDR1 SGHKS and CDR2 YYEKEE (reference sequence). The CDR3 extends over 15 amino acids. Trimming took 3 bases from V and 6 from J; bases not matched to a gene: 10. The CDR3 DNA reads as TGTGCCAGCAGCTACGGGACAGGCGATGGGGCTGAAGCTTTCTTT. Protein sequence: CASSYGTGDGAEAFF. Variable domain in full (rest from reference TRBV5-5 and TRBJ1-1): DAGVTQSPTHLIKTRGQQVTLRCSPISGHKSVSWYQQVLGQGPQFIFQYYEKEERGRGNFPDRFSARQFPNYSSELNVNALLLGDSALYLCASSYGTGDGAEAFFGQGTRLTVV.

Points on this clonotype: Germline and junction disagree at one end, which may indicate a read error. The V gene is TRBV7-8, the J gene TRBJ2-7; D may be TRBD1 (6 bases). This CDR3 has 15 residues. Germline V gene data show CDR1 as SGHVS and CDR2 as FQNEAQ. The CDR3 spells CASSPDRRLSYEQYF. CDR3 bases: TGCGCCAGCAGCCCCGACAGGCGCCTTTCCTACGAGCAGTACTTC. The whole variable domain, filled in from reference TRBV7-8 and TRBJ2-7, reads GAGVSQSPRYKVAKRGQDVALRCDPISGHVSLFWYQQALGQGPEFLTYFQNEAQLDKSGLPSDRFFAERPEGSVSTLKIQRTQQEDSAVYLCASSPDRRLSYEQYFGPGTRLTVT.